The clone carrying this T cell receptor beta chain was seen more than once but under ten times. Its antigen is not known. Two oligonucleotides, mixed equimolar, formed the beta constant-region primer covering TRBC1 and TRBC2. The ligated cDNA underwent four PCR rounds using SP2 and nested alpha and beta constant-region primers. TCRdb re-derived calls from the UMI-ligation and nested PCR reads in MiXCR, one entry per CDR3 protein. The table has about 150,000 distinct CDR3 sequences, under 25% seen once. The data were taken from a study of naive and memory T cell subsets. Overall study findings and caveats: A few larger clonotypes appeared in naive repertoires, especially CD8, possibly memory cells re-expressing CD45RA. Clonotypes are single alpha or beta chains, not paired receptors. Diversity fell and Gini index rose from naive through CM, EM, EMRA.

The CDR3 covers 15 residues. Trimming pared 0 bases from V and 2 bases from J, leaving 12 bases between. Germline CDR1 is SQVTM and CDR2 is ANQGSEA. CD4+ T cell IFNgamma after overnight CMV lysate exposure gave donor CMV status. CD8 T cells were positively selected from what remained after CD4 positive selection. Sequenced: naive CD4+ T cells from blood. The clonotype originates from a human donor in good health. The V gene is TRBV29-1, the J gene TRBJ2-3, with D perhaps TRBD2 (5 bases). CDR3 residues: CSVEDSLLVTDTQYF. DNA of the CDR3: TGCAGCGTTGAAGACTCACTACTAGTCACAGATACGCAGTATTTT.